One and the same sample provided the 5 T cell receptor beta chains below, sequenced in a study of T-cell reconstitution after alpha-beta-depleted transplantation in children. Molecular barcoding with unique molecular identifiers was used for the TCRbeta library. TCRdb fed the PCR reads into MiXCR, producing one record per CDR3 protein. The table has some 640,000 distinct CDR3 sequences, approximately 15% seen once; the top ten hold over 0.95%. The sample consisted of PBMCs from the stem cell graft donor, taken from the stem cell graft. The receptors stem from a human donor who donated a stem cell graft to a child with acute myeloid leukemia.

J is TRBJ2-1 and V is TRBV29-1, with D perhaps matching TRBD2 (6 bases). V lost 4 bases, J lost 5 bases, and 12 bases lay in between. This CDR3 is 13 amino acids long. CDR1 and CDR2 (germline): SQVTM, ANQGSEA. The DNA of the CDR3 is TGCAGCGTTGTTCGGGGAGGCAACAATGAGCAGTTCTTC. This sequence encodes CSVVRGGNNEQFF.

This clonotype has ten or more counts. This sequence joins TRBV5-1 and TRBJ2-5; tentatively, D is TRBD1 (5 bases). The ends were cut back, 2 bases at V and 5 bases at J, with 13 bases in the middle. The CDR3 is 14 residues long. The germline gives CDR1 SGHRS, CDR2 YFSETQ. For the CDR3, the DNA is TGCGCCAGCAGCTTCTCAGGGTTCGAGGAGACCCAGTACTTC. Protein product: CASSFSGFEETQYF.

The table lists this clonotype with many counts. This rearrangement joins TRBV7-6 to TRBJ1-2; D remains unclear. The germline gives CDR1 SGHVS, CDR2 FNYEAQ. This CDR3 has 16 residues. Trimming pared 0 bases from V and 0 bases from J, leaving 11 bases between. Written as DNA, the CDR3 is TGTGCCAGCAGCTTAGCAGCGGACCGAGCTAACTATGGCTACACCTTC. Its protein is CASSLAADRANYGYTF. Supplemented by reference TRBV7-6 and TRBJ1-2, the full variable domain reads GAGVSQSPRYKVTKRGQDVALRCDPISGHVSLYWYRQALGQGPEFLTYFNYEAQQDKSGLPNDRFSAERPEGSISTLTIQRTEQRDSAMYRCASSLAADRANYGYTFGSGTRLTVV.

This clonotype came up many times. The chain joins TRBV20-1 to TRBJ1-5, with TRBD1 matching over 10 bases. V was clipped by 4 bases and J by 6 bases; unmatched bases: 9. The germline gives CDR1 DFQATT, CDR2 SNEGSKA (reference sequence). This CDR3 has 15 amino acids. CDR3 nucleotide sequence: TGCAGTGCTAAAGACCGGGACAGGGGAACTCAGCCCCAGCATTTT. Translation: CSAKDRDRGTQPQHF.

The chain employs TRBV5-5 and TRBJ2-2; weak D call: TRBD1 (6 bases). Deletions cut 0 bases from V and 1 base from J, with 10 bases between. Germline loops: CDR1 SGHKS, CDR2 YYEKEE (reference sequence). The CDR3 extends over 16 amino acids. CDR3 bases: TGTGCCAGCAGCTTGGCCGAGGGACAGAACACCGGGGAGCTGTTTTTT. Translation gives CASSLAEGQNTGELFF.